These 9 T cell receptor beta chains originate from one sample sequenced in a study of blood T cell repertoires in COVID-19. TCRdb's table, derived via immunoSEQ multiplex PCR, lists solely in-frame clones and lacks some. The table shows approximately 180,000 clones, with roughly 82% occurring only once. Sequenced material: PBMCs or T cells enriched from blood (not recorded which). The receptors shown here come from a man aged 45 to 65 who had recovered from COVID-19.

The chain has TRBV6-1 and TRBJ2-1; 10 bases are shared with TRBD2. J lost 2 bases, V lost 4 bases, and 5 bases had no gene match. Per germline, CDR1 MNHNS and CDR2 SASEGT. There are 16 residues in the CDR3. CDR3 amino acids: CASSALTSGAYNEQFF. CDR3 sequence (DNA): TGTGCCAGCAGTGCGCTTACTAGCGGGGCCTACAATGAGCAGTTCTTC.

This clone appeared a single time. The gene calls are TRBV4-2 and TRBJ1-4; 10 nucleotides agree with TRBD1. The CDR3 covers 17 residues. V lost 3 bases and J lost 4; bases outside the gene matches: 8. Germline V gene data show CDR1 as LGHNA and CDR2 as YNFKEQ. The CDR3 DNA reads as TGTGCCAGCAGCCAGAGGGACAGGGGCGCCGTTAATGAAAAACTGTTTTTT. Protein sequence: CASSQRDRGAVNEKLFF.

The rearrangement links TRBV5-1 to TRBJ2-2, with D unresolved. This CDR3 contains 14 residues. CDR1 is SGHRS, CDR2 YFSETQ, per germline. Trimming removed 0 bases at V and 6 bases at J, with 9 bases between. CDR3 nucleotide sequence: TGCGCCAGCAGCTTGGCCGGAGAGTCCGGGGAGCTGTTTTTT. Protein sequence: CASSLAGESGELFF.

CDR3 nucleotide sequence: TGTGCCAGCTCGGAGATGTCTGCAGATACGCAGTATTTT. It codes for CASSEMSADTQYF. The chain recombines TRBV18 with TRBJ2-3; no clear D gene. The CDR3 consists of 13 residues. Germline loops: CDR1 KGHSH, CDR2 LQKENI. V was clipped by 6 bases and J by 4 bases, with 11 bases between them.

The rearrangement links TRBV27 to TRBJ1-5, with 10 bases matching TRBD1. Trimming at V came to 4 bases and at J to 11 bases, leaving 8 bases not matched to a gene. The length of the CDR3 is 14 residues. Germline V gene lookup returns CDR1 MNHEY and CDR2 SMNVEV (reference sequence). CDR3 protein: CASSSTGGIRSQHF. The DNA for the CDR3 is TGTGCCAGCAGTTCGACAGGGGGCATTAGGTCCCAGCATTTT.

The V call is TRBV19, the J call TRBJ1-2; maybe TRBD1 (6 bases). The CDR3 sequence is 16 residues long. Trimming removed 4 bases at V and 3 bases at J, with 18 bases between. Looked up from germline, CDR1 is LNHDA and CDR2 is SQIVND (reference sequence). This chain's CDR3 is CASSKSGTHRDYGYTF. The CDR3 DNA reads TGTGCCAGTAGTAAATCCGGGACCCACAGGGACTATGGCTACACCTTC.

Only a few counts were recorded for this clone. This chain uses TRBV9 with TRBJ2-1, with TRBD2 matching over 10 bases. V dropped 2 bases and J dropped 6; count of bases not matched to a gene: 5. The germline CDR1 and CDR2 sequences are SGDLS and YYNGEE. CDR3 length: 15 residues. CDR3 residues: CASSVSGGPGNEQFF. As DNA, the CDR3 is TGTGCCAGCAGCGTTAGCGGGGGGCCGGGCAATGAGCAGTTCTTC. Combining the CDR3 with reference TRBV9 and TRBJ2-1 gives the whole variable domain DSGVTQTPKHLITATGQRVTLRCSPRSGDLSVYWYQQSLDQGLQFLIQYYNGEERAKGNILERFSAQQFPDLHSELNLSSLELGDSALYFCASSVSGGPGNEQFFGPGTRLTVL.

The chain joins TRBV28 to TRBJ1-2, with D perhaps matching TRBD1 (6 bases). The CDR3 is 17 amino acids. Germline CDR1 reads MDHEN; CDR2 reads SYDVKM. V lost 6 bases, J lost 1 base, and 21 bases lay in between. The CDR3 DNA follows: TGTGCCAGCAGCGTCCAGGGGAATCGGGGTTTTAACTATGGCTACACCTTC. Translation gives CASSVQGNRGFNYGYTF.

The rearrangement joins TRBV2 to TRBJ2-7; 7 nucleotides align to TRBD2. The CDR3 is 15 amino acids. Germline V gives CDR1 SNHLY, CDR2 FYNNEI. V trimming: 6 bases; J trimming: 5 bases; junction bases outside the gene matches: 13. The CDR3 region is CASRNRDYSLDEQYF. The CDR3 DNA follows: TGTGCCAGCAGGAACCGGGACTACTCTTTGGACGAGCAGTACTTC.